The rows below give T cell receptor beta chains drawn from one sample of a study of cytomegalovirus exposure and HLA in healthy donors. Data came from immunoSEQ multiplex PCR; TCRdb stores just in-frame clones and leaves some out. The sample records about 220,000 clones, about 81% being singletons. The sequenced sample was PBMCs. These receptors all stem from a woman aged 40-49 years in good health and CMV-seropositive. Each CDR3 is given with its conserved first and last residue. The order of the fields is J gene, V gene, D gene, clone size, CDR3 protein, CDR3 DNA. D genes are given only for firm matches. Clone size is not always given. Where it is, it says once, few, many or a class for expanded clones.

>TRBJ2-1|TRBV7-2|TRBD2|once
CASSSGLAGGNEQFF
TGTGCCAGCAGTTCCGGACTAGCGGGGGGGAATGAGCAGTTCTTC
>TRBJ2-1|TRBV7-2|TRBD2|.
CASSLQAGGPRDEQFF
TGTGCCAGCAGCTTACAAGCGGGAGGGCCTCGGGATGAGCAGTTCTTC
>TRBJ2-4|TRBV5-1|.|.
CASRPETPRNIQYF
TGCGCCAGCAGACCCGAGACGCCGAGGAACATTCAGTACTTC
>TRBJ2-1|TRBV5-1|.|.
CASSLVGSGFDEQFF
TGCGCCAGCAGCTTAGTAGGGAGCGGTTTTGATGAGCAGTTCTTC
>TRBJ2-1|TRBV23-1|TRBD2|.
CASSQRTSGRDNYNEQFF
TGCGCCAGCAGTCAAAGGACTAGCGGGAGGGATAATTACAATGAGCAGTTCTTC
>TRBJ1-2|TRBV7-8|TRBD1|.
CASSSEPGQGRYGYTF
TGTGCCAGCAGCTCTGAGCCAGGACAGGGTCGATATGGCTACACCTTC
>TRBJ2-1|TRBV7-8|TRBD2|few
CASSLATSGGYNEQFF
TGTGCCAGCAGCTTAGCGACTAGCGGGGGTTACAATGAGCAGTTCTTC
>TRBJ1-5|TRBV7-2|.|.
CASSSGGSLNQPQHF
TGTGCCAGCAGCTCCGGGGGGTCCCTCAATCAGCCCCAGCATTTT
>TRBJ2-2|TRBV9|TRBD2|.
CASSLDSGLVAGELFF
TGTGCCAGCAGCTTGGACTCGGGACTAGTAGCCGGGGAGCTGTTTTTT
>TRBJ2-7|TRBV2|TRBD1|.
CASSERLQGASSYEQYF
TGTGCCAGCAGTGAGAGGTTACAGGGGGCAAGCTCCTACGAGCAGTACTTC
>TRBJ2-5|TRBV6-6|TRBD2|.
CASSTRAGGRETQYF
TGTGCCAGCAGTACCCGAGCGGGGGGGCGAGAGACCCAGTACTTC
>TRBJ2-1|TRBV2|TRBD2|few
CASSETSGNNEQFF
TGTGCCAGCAGTGAGACTAGCGGAAACAATGAGCAGTTCTTC
>TRBJ2-2|TRBV15|.|.
CATSRDNQAHGELFF
TGTGCCACCAGCAGAGATAACCAGGCCCACGGGGAGCTGTTTTTT
>TRBJ1-1|TRBV6-1|.|.
CASSDWAVLGAFF
TGTGCCAGCAGTGACTGGGCAGTCCTGGGAGCTTTCTTT
>TRBJ1-5|TRBV30|.|.
CASLTASNQPQHF
TGTGCCTCTTTGACTGCTAGCAATCAGCCCCAGCATTTT
>TRBJ1-4|TRBV5-1|.|.
CASSPQGGSNEKLFF
TGCGCCAGCAGCCCCCAAGGGGGTTCTAATGAAAAACTGTTTTTT
>TRBJ2-5|TRBV29-1|.|once
CSVQKYQETQYF
TGCAGCGTTCAGAAGTACCAAGAGACCCAGTACTTC
>TRBJ1-1|TRBV27|TRBD1|.
CASRRQGTNTEAFF
TGTGCCAGCAGGAGACAGGGGACGAACACTGAAGCTTTCTTT
>TRBJ1-2|TRBV29-1|.|.
CSVGPSGYGYTF
TGCAGCGTTGGGCCCTCAGGCTATGGCTACACCTTC
>TRBJ2-2|TRBV28|.|.
CASSTGDTGELFF
TGTGCCAGCAGTACGGGGGACACCGGGGAGCTGTTTTTT
>TRBJ2-2|TRBV11-3|TRBD2|once
CASSSAGGSGELFF
TGTGCCAGCAGCTCGGCGGGAGGGTCCGGGGAGCTGTTTTTT
>TRBJ1-2|TRBV5-1|.|few
CASSLAGEPYGYTF
TGTGCCAGCAGCTTGGCCGGGGAACCGTATGGCTACACCTTC
>TRBJ2-1|TRBV10-2|TRBD2|few
CASSPTSPNNEQFF
TGCGCCAGCAGCCCGACTAGCCCGAACAATGAGCAGTTCTTC
>TRBJ2-5|TRBV7-6|.|few
CASSSYQETQYF
TGTGCCAGCAGCTCGTACCAAGAGACCCAGTACTTC